The 27 T cell receptor beta chains presented below share a single source sample, sequenced in a study of blood T cell repertoires in COVID-19 (TCRdb year 2020). Library creation used the immunoSEQ multiplex PCR assay. TCRdb obtained this table from immuneACCESS and retained in-frame rearrangements with V and J assigned. These tables miss some clones; where compared with another copy, unresolved V genes account for less than half of the shortfall, and the remainder is unexplained. Recorded for this sample are about 60,000 clones; about three quarters of them occurred a single time. In total, the top ten clones hold around 50% of the sample. The source material was peripheral blood. These receptors all come from a woman aged 80 or over with acute or convalescent COVID-19.

The chain combines TRBV15 with TRBJ1-4, with D possibly being TRBD1 (5 bases). CDR1 and CDR2 from the germline V gene are LNHNV and YYDKDF (reference sequence). V lost 0 bases to trimming and J lost 0 bases, with 8 bases between them. This CDR3 is built from 16 residues. The CDR3 protein is CATSRDKTATNEKLFF. Written as DNA, the CDR3 is TGTGCCACCAGCAGAGATAAGACAGCAACTAATGAAAAACTGTTTTTT.

This clone was seen a handful of times. The V call is TRBV9, the J call TRBJ2-1, with 11 positions matching TRBD2. The CDR3 totals 15 residues. The trim removed 3 bases at V and 3 bases at J, leaving 2 bases unmatched. Germline loops: CDR1 SGDLS, CDR2 YYNGEE. The CDR3 DNA sequence: TGTGCCAGCAGCGGGGGACTAGCGGACTACAATGAGCAGTTCTTC. Encoded protein: CASSGGLADYNEQFF. Combining the CDR3 with reference TRBV9 and TRBJ2-1 gives the whole variable domain DSGVTQTPKHLITATGQRVTLRCSPRSGDLSVYWYQQSLDQGLQFLIQYYNGEERAKGNILERFSAQQFPDLHSELNLSSLELGDSALYFCASSGGLADYNEQFFGPGTRLTVL.

The gene calls are TRBV4-1 and TRBJ2-3; the D gene is possibly TRBD1 (7 bases). Germline V CDR1 and CDR2: MGHRA, YSYEKL. This CDR3 has 14 residues. Trimming removed 4 bases from V and 5 bases from J, with 13 bases in between. CDR3 sequence (DNA): TGCGCCAGCAGCCTTAGACAGGGAGGAGATACGCAGTATTTT. It yields the protein CASSLRQGGDTQYF.

V and J are TRBV11-2 and TRBJ2-6, with 7 bases fitting TRBD2. V gave up 2 bases and J gave up 1 base; unmatched junction bases: 8. CDR3 length: 18 amino acids. Germline-derived CDR1 and CDR2 are SGHAT and FQNNGV. In DNA form, the CDR3 reads TGTGCCAGCAGCTTAAATTGGGCGGGAGAGTCTGGGGCCAACGTCCTGACTTTC. Its protein is CASSLNWAGESGANVLTF.

The V gene is TRBV28, the J gene TRBJ1-3; TRBD1 might be the D (6 bases). Germline lookup yields CDR1 MDHEN and CDR2 SYDVKM. With 6 bases removed from V and 4 bases from J, the gap between germline ends came to 13 bases. CDR3 size: 14 residues. The CDR3 loop reads CASRYGQLGNTIYF. CDR3 nucleotides: TGTGCCAGCAGGTATGGACAGCTGGGAAACACCATATATTTT.

This chain connects TRBV7-6 to TRBJ2-1; 7 bases align to TRBD2. V lost 1 base and J lost 0; bases outside the gene matches: 6. Germline CDR1 reads SGHVS; CDR2 reads FNYEAQ. This CDR3 has 17 amino acids. Here the CDR3 DNA reads TGTGCCAGCAGCTTAGGGACTAGACTTAGCTCCTACAATGAGCAGTTCTTC. The encoded protein is CASSLGTRLSSYNEQFF.

The chain recombines TRBV19 with TRBJ2-5; 9 bases match TRBD2. The J segment lost 1 base and the V segment lost 5 bases, leaving 5 bases of the junction unmatched. Germline V gene data show CDR1 as LNHDA and CDR2 as SQIVND (reference sequence). This CDR3 is 15 amino acids long. For the CDR3, the DNA is TGTGCCAGTAGTTCGACTAGCGGCTCCCAAGAGACCCAGTACTTC. It specifies CASSSTSGSQETQYF.

V and J are TRBV6-4 and TRBJ1-4; TRBD1 is a possible D gene (6 bases). CDR1 is MRHNA and CDR2 is SNTAGT in the germline V gene. V was clipped by 5 bases and J by 8 bases, with 15 bases between them. CDR3 length equals 14 residues. CDR3 loop: CASSPDRLSEKLFF. For the CDR3, the DNA is TGTGCCAGCAGTCCCGACAGGCTATCGGAAAAACTGTTTTTT.

The rearrangement joins TRBV3-1 (or the pseudogene TRBV3-2) to TRBJ2-7, with 7 bases identical to TRBD2. The ends lost 0 bases at V and 3 bases at J; junction bases unmatched: 5. Germline V lookup: CDR1 LGHDT, CDR2 YNNKEL (reference sequence). There are 15 residues in the CDR3. The CDR3 loop is CASSQEGPSGYEQYF. In DNA, the CDR3 is TGTGCCAGCAGCCAAGAGGGGCCTAGCGGCTACGAGCAGTACTTC.

This clone was counted once. The chain couples TRBV5-6 to TRBJ2-5, with D maybe TRBD2 (6 bases). Germline CDR1 is SGHDT and CDR2 is YYEEEE. Trimming left V 1 base short and J 3 bases short, with 22 bases between. The CDR3 length is 18 residues. This CDR3 is CASSLRIRSGSRKETQYF. CDR3 nucleotide sequence: TGTGCCAGCAGCTTGCGGATCCGAAGCGGGTCCCGAAAAGAGACCCAGTACTTC.

The chain uses TRBV5-1 and TRBJ2-2; a weak D match, TRBD2 (7 bases). Trimming left V 3 bases short and J 5 bases short, with 11 bases between. The germline CDR1 and CDR2 sequences are SGHRS and YFSETQ. This CDR3 spans 14 amino acids. As DNA, the CDR3 is TGCGCCAGCAGCTCTAGGGGGGGAACCGGGGAGCTGTTTTTT. It is translated as CASSSRGGTGELFF.

V gene TRBV9 combines with J gene TRBJ2-3; 10 nucleotides align to TRBD2. V shed 4 bases and J 1 base; nucleotides not matched to a gene: 3. This CDR3 has 15 residues. Germline V gene data show CDR1 as SGDLS and CDR2 as YYNGEE. CDR3 sequence (DNA): TGTGCCAGCAGCCTCGGGACTAGCGGCACAGATACGCAGTATTTT. Translating it yields CASSLGTSGTDTQYF.

The CDR3 loop is CASSSSRGQATYEQYF. As DNA, the CDR3 is TGTGCCAGCTCATCATCTCGTGGGCAGGCTACCTACGAGCAGTACTTC. The rearrangement joins TRBV18 to TRBJ2-7; D is uncertain. V lost 5 bases and J lost 2, with 19 bases in between. Germline values: CDR1 KGHSH, CDR2 LQKENI. The CDR3 spans 16 residues.

This clone showed up just once. The rearrangement joins TRBV3-1 (or the pseudogene TRBV3-2) to TRBJ2-2, with 14 bases that match TRBD2. Unmatched junction bases numbered 7, after V lost 4 bases and J lost 3 bases. This CDR3 spans 18 amino acids. The V gene's germline CDR1 is LGHDT and CDR2 YNNKEL (reference sequence). The CDR3 bases are TGTGCCAGCAGCCGGGGACTAGCGGGAGTTTCTGACACCGGGGAGCTGTTTTTT. It yields the protein CASSRGLAGVSDTGELFF.

V gene TRBV7-9 combines with J gene TRBJ1-4; tentatively, D is TRBD1 (6 bases). Germline V gene data show CDR1 as SEHNR and CDR2 as FQNEAQ (reference sequence). The CDR3 length is 17 residues. V lost 5 bases to trimming and J lost 2 bases, with 18 bases between them. CDR3 DNA sequence: TGTGCCAGCAGCCCTTCGGGGGGGGCGCATACTAATGAAAAACTGTTTTTT. Its protein product is CASSPSGGAHTNEKLFF.

The chain recombines TRBV29-1 with TRBJ1-1; 7 bases map to TRBD1. Trimming cost V 4 bases and J 7 bases; bases outside gene matches: 3. Germline V gene data show CDR1 as SQVTM and CDR2 as ANQGSEA. The CDR3 is made up of 11 amino acids. The CDR3 spells CSVGGDSEAFF. For the CDR3, the DNA is TGCAGCGTTGGGGGGGACAGTGAAGCTTTCTTT.

The rearrangement links TRBV29-1 to TRBJ1-2, with D tentatively TRBD1 (6 bases). V shed 6 bases and J shed 4 bases, with 21 bases lying between them. This CDR3 has 15 residues. Germline CDR1 and CDR2: SQVTM and ANQGSEA. The CDR3 bases are TGCAGCGTAGCCCAAGGGGGAAGGGGGGGCTATGGCTACACCTTC. Its protein is CSVAQGGRGGYGYTF. Full variable domain (missing parts from reference TRBV29-1 and TRBJ1-2): SAVISQKPSRDICQRGTSLTIQCQVDSQVTMMFWYRQQPGQSLTLIATANQGSEATYESGFVIDKFPISRPNLTFSTLTVSNMSPEDSSIYLCSVAQGGRGGYGYTFGSGTRLTVV.

The rearrangement uses TRBV19 and TRBJ2-7; 8 bases line up with TRBD1. V dropped 5 bases and J dropped 5; count of bases not matched to a gene: 11. The germline CDR1 and CDR2 sequences are LNHDA and SQIVND (reference sequence). The CDR3 consists of 15 residues. The CDR3 DNA reads TGTGCCAGTAGTCTCTCCTGGACAGGGATCGACGAGCAGTACTTC. Protein product: CASSLSWTGIDEQYF.

The chain recombines TRBV7-9 with TRBJ2-2; 9 bases are a match to TRBD1. Germline CDR1 reads SEHNR; CDR2 reads FQNEAQ (reference sequence). V gave up 4 bases and J gave up 2 bases; unmatched junction bases: 2. The CDR3 covers 15 residues. CDR3 protein: CASSSGQGNTGELFF. The CDR3 DNA reads as TGTGCCAGCAGCTCGGGACAGGGTAACACCGGGGAGCTGTTTTTT.

This clone was detected ten times or more. The chain recombines TRBV6-5 with TRBJ2-3; perhaps TRBD1 as D (5 bases). Germline V gene sequence: CDR1 MNHEY, CDR2 SVGAGI. V was clipped by 7 bases and J by 0 bases, with 14 bases between them. This CDR3 spans 15 amino acids. CDR3 loop: CASKLAGYSTDTQYF. CDR3 sequence (DNA): TGTGCCAGCAAGCTCGCAGGGTATAGCACAGATACGCAGTATTTT.

The chain carries TRBV4-3 and TRBJ1-1; D might be TRBD1 (6 bases). The germline CDR1 and CDR2 sequences are LGHNA and YSLEER. This CDR3 region has 16 residues. V lost 3 bases and J lost 0, with 14 bases in between. CDR3: CASSHVFRTVNTEAFF. The CDR3 DNA is TGCGCCAGCAGCCATGTTTTCCGGACAGTGAACACTGAAGCTTTCTTT.

The rearrangement uses TRBV6-5 and TRBJ1-6; D is uncertain. CDR1 and CDR2 (germline): MNHEY, SVGAGI. The V gene lost 2 bases and the J gene lost 10 bases, with 18 bases spanning the gap. CDR3 length: 16 amino acids. CDR3 sequence (DNA): TGTGCCAGCAGTTACGACCTGTCCTCTATCGGGTCACCCCTCCACTTT. Translated, it gives CASSYDLSSIGSPLHF.

V and J are TRBV9 and TRBJ2-7; 10 bases are shared with TRBD1. The germline CDR1 and CDR2 sequences are SGDLS and YYNGEE. With 1 base clipped from V and 3 bases from J, the junction kept 1 base outside the gene matches. CDR3 length equals 14 residues. The CDR3 loop is CASSVRDRGYEQYF. For the CDR3, the DNA is TGTGCCAGCAGCGTAAGGGACAGGGGCTACGAGCAGTACTTC.

This clone has only one observation. The chain uses TRBV6-5 and TRBJ2-7, with TRBD2 matching over 10 bases. Per germline, CDR1 MNHEY and CDR2 SVGAGI. This CDR3 comprises 13 residues. V was pared by 4 bases and J by 4 bases, with 1 base of the junction left unmatched. For the CDR3, the DNA is TGTGCCAGCAGTTCTAGCGGGGGATACGAGCAGTACTTC. It encodes CASSSSGGYEQYF.

The V and J genes are TRBV5-1 and TRBJ2-5; 8 nucleotides align to TRBD2. CDR1 and CDR2 from the germline V gene are SGHRS and YFSETQ. CDR3 length: 14 residues. After removal of 3 bases from V and 9 bases from J, the junction contained 10 bases not matched to a gene. In nucleotides, the CDR3 is TGCGCCAGCAGCTCTGGAACTAGCGGACGGGCCCAGTACTTC. Its translation is CASSSGTSGRAQYF. The whole variable domain, remainder taken from reference TRBV5-1 and TRBJ2-5, is KAGVTQTPRYLIKTRGQQVTLSCSPISGHRSVSWYQQTPGQGLQFLFEYFSETQRNKGNFPGRFSGRQFSNSRSEMNVSTLELGDSALYLCASSSGTSGRAQYFGPGTRLLVL.

The chain combines TRBV19 with TRBJ1-2; D is uncertain. V was pared by 6 bases and J by 1 base, with 9 bases between. Looked up from germline, CDR1 is LNHDA and CDR2 is SQIVND (reference sequence). This CDR3 contains 13 residues. The CDR3 loop reads CASRGGVNYGYTF. CDR3 DNA sequence: TGTGCCAGTAGAGGAGGAGTTAACTATGGCTACACCTTC. Complete variable domain (other parts from reference TRBV19 and TRBJ1-2): DGGITQSPKYLFRKEGQNVTLSCEQNLNHDAMYWYRQDPGQGLRLIYYSQIVNDFQKGDIAEGYSVSREKKESFPLTVTSAQKNPTAFYLCASRGGVNYGYTFGSGTRLTVV.

This clone was recorded only once. This chain joins TRBV28 and TRBJ1-5; weak D call: TRBD1 (6 bases). V was cut by 9 bases and J by 0 bases, with 12 bases left in between. The germline gives CDR1 MDHEN, CDR2 SYDVKM. This CDR3 has 14 amino acids. The CDR3 region is CASTRDNSNQPQHF. CDR3 DNA: TGTGCCAGTACCCGGGACAATAGCAATCAGCCCCAGCATTTT.